This T cell receptor (beta chain) was sequenced in a study of post-analysis software for immune sequencing data. Broader study findings: Included in a set of roughly five TRBV segments more frequent in patients than controls were TRBV5-6, TRBV5-1 and TRBV20-1.

Built from TCR beta cDNA, the libraries had unique molecular identifiers in them. MiXCR was run by TCRdb on the PCR reads, yielding one entry per CDR3 protein. Here the sample spans about 770,000 distinct CDR3 sequences, around 46% being singletons. Germline-derived CDR1 and CDR2 are SGHRS and YFSETQ. The CDR3 has 15 residues. The V end was cut by 0 bases, the J end by 3 bases, with 13 bases between. This clonotype was detected only a few times. Its antigen remains unknown. Sequenced input: blood. This clonotype originated in a girl between 5 and 17 years old with multiple sclerosis. The J gene is TRBJ2-7, the V gene TRBV5-1, with a weak D call TRBD1 (5 bases). CDR3 DNA sequence: TGCGCCAGCAGCTTGGCCCCAGACAGTAGCTACGAGCAGTACTTC. As protein: CASSLAPDSSYEQYF.